This T cell receptor (beta chain) emerged from a study of cytomegalovirus exposure and HLA in healthy donors. Study-wide findings and caveats: Roughly even sequencing depth across donors was the assumption behind the presence/absence analyses. As a later analysis showed, a missense DCLRE1C variant was linked to trimming of TCR beta V- and J-genes. Researchers catalogued approximately 170 TCR beta chains as cytomegalovirus-associated.

The primer mix had 60 Vbeta and 13 Jbeta primers. The data were produced by immunoSEQ multiplex PCR, yet TCRdb's version contains in-frame clones alone and is incomplete. Among some 120,000 clones listed, 79% were seen once. There are 16 residues in the CDR3. Trimming stripped 3 bases from V and 6 bases from J, with 21 bases between. Germline CDR1 KGHSH, CDR2 LQKENI. On this clone itself: Its antigen is currently unknown.

This rearrangement joins TRBV18 to TRBJ2-7; no clear D gene. Sequenced sample: PBMCs. This clonotype originated in a man younger than 35 in good health and CMV-seronegative. Written as DNA, the CDR3 is TGTGCCAGCTCACCCCCATGGTCGAGGCCGTTGTCCGAGCAGTACTTC. Protein sequence: CASSPPWSRPLSEQYF.